This T cell receptor (beta chain) was sequenced for a study of T cell repertoires in cytomegalovirus infection. In the study overall: Selected CMV epitopes included recently identified HLA-C-restricted ones as well as well-studied HLA-B-restricted ones. Based on public TCR beta signatures, there were indications of CMV infection and of a matching HLA type.

Overall study results and limits: Cumulative public TCR beta family frequency identified CMV carriers with the relevant HLA. The response measured ex vivo was dominated by TCR beta clonotypes (HLA-C-restricted and CMV-specific).

Via MiXCR, TCRdb re-called the reads, giving one row per CDR3 protein. The data contain 900,000 to 950,000 distinct CDR3 sequences, approximately 30% of them singletons. In regard to this clonotype: As yet, its antigen is unknown.

From germline, CDR1 is DFQATT and CDR2 SNEGSKA (reference sequence). This CDR3 spans 14 amino acids. The ends were cut back, 0 bases at V and 0 bases at J, with 8 bases in the middle. This chain joins TRBV20-1 and TRBJ1-1; D unresolved. This receptor was obtained from a human donor in good health (CMV status not recorded). Some clones in this sample may be carry-over from other donors' samples. Specimen: cultured CD8+ T cells from PBMCs, collected from culture after CMV antigen stimulation. In nucleotides, the CDR3 is TGCAGTGCTAGAGACGGGCATATGAACACTGAAGCTTTCTTT. Translation gives CSARDGHMNTEAFF.